This entry lists 9 T cell receptor beta chains sequenced from one sample in a study of control samples from healthy donors and cancer patients. Using immunoSEQ multiplex PCR, the repertoire was profiled, and TCRdb retains in-frame clones only, with some absent. The sample has approximately 130,000 clones, roughly 87% seen once; the top ten hold approximately 9%. The specimen was blood. These receptors were collected from a man aged 40-49 years in good health.

The genes are TRBV5-4 and TRBJ2-3, with D unclear. The CDR3 loop spans 13 amino acids. Deletions cut 4 bases from V and 0 bases from J, with 6 bases between. Germline-derived CDR1 and CDR2 are SGHNT and YYREEE (reference sequence). CDR3 nucleotide sequence: TGTGCCAGCAGCGTTATTAGCACAGATACGCAGTATTTT. Its translation: CASSVISTDTQYF.

The chain uses TRBV30 and TRBJ1-1; D is uncertain. The germline gives CDR1 GTSNPN, CDR2 SVGIG (reference sequence). There are 13 residues in the CDR3. CDR3 sequence (DNA): TGTGGCTTACAGCGGGGAATCAACACTGAAGCTTTCTTT. Translation gives CGLQRGINTEAFF. Variable domain in full (rest from reference TRBV30 and TRBJ1-1): SQTIHQWPATLVQPVGSPLSLECTVEGTSNPNLYWYRQAAGRGLQLLFYSVGIGQISSEVPQNLSASRPQDRQFILSSKKLLLSDSGFYLCGLQRGINTEAFFGQGTRLTVV.

The chain links TRBV11-2 to TRBJ2-2, with 10 bases identical to TRBD2. Germline-derived CDR1 and CDR2 are SGHAT and FQNNGV. V gave up 1 base and J gave up 5 bases; unmatched junction bases: 1. The length of the CDR3 is 15 residues. CDR3 in DNA: TGTGCCAGCAGCTTAGTAGCGGGGGGAACCGGGGAGCTGTTTTTT. Its translation is CASSLVAGGTGELFF.

The V call is TRBV25-1, the J call TRBJ1-1; unclear D gene. The CDR3 is made up of 12 amino acids. CDR1 and CDR2 (germline): MGHDK, SYGVNS. V was pared by 4 bases and J by 1 base, with 4 bases between. DNA for the CDR3: TGTGCCAGCAGTGTCGGGAACACTGAAGCTTTCTTT. As protein: CASSVGNTEAFF.

The rearrangement links TRBV7-8 to TRBJ2-7; D remains unclear. Trimming took off 5 bases at V and 0 bases at J, with 11 bases between the two ends. Per the germline V gene, CDR1 is SGHVS and CDR2 is FQNEAQ. The CDR3 is 14 residues long. CDR3 DNA sequence: TGTGCCAGCAGCCAAGGAAAAAGCTCCTACGAGCAGTACTTC. Its protein product is CASSQGKSSYEQYF.

V is TRBV30 and J is TRBJ2-7; D uncertain. V lost 3 bases and J lost 2, with 5 bases in between. This CDR3 is built from 11 residues. From germline, CDR1 is GTSNPN and CDR2 SVGIG (reference sequence). The CDR3 bases are TGTGCCTGGAGGATGACCTACGAGCAGTACTTC. Encoded protein: CAWRMTYEQYF.

The chain combines TRBV7-9 with TRBJ1-5; TRBD1 is a possible D gene (6 bases). The CDR3 consists of 14 residues. Germline V gives CDR1 SEHNR, CDR2 FQNEAQ (reference sequence). Trimming removed 1 base at V and 5 bases at J, with 9 bases between. The CDR3, as DNA: TGTGCCAGCAGCTTAGGGCAGGGGCATCAGCCCCAGCATTTT. Its translation is CASSLGQGHQPQHF.

The DNA of the CDR3 is TGTGCCTGGAGACGGGCAGGAGGGTCTGGGGCCAACGTCCTGACTTTC. Encoded protein: CAWRRAGGSGANVLTF. The V and J genes are TRBV30 and TRBJ2-6, with a weak D call TRBD2 (6 bases). The germline V gene has CDR1 GTSNPN and CDR2 SVGIG (reference sequence). The V and J ends lost 3 bases and 1 base respectively, with 13 bases between them. The CDR3 loop spans 16 amino acids. The full variable domain, completed using reference TRBV30 and TRBJ2-6, is SQTIHQWPATLVQPVGSPLSLECTVEGTSNPNLYWYRQAAGRGLQLLFYSVGIGQISSEVPQNLSASRPQDRQFILSSKKLLLSDSGFYLCAWRRAGGSGANVLTFGAGSRLTVL.

The J gene is TRBJ1-1, the V gene TRBV18; 8 bases map to TRBD1. Germline CDR1 reads KGHSH; CDR2 reads LQKENI. V shed 3 bases and J 4 bases; nucleotides not matched to a gene: 10. CDR3 length equals 16 residues. This CDR3 reads CASSPLQGGHLTEAFF. CDR3 DNA sequence: TGTGCCAGCTCACCGTTACAGGGGGGCCATCTCACTGAAGCTTTCTTT.